These T cell receptor beta chains were read from a single sample in a study of Graves' ophthalmopathy and Graves' hyperthyroidism. TCRdb reanalysed the multiplex PCR reads using MiXCR and keeps one entry per CDR3 protein. The sample has about 480,000 distinct CDR3 sequences, about an eighth seen once; the top ten hold around 9.8%. The sample comprised blood. The source of these receptors is a woman aged 25-40 years with Graves' ophthalmopathy. Both conserved end residues are trimmed from each CDR3. D genes are given only for firm matches.

V gene	D gene	J gene	CDR3 protein
TRBV19	.	TRBJ1-5	ASSFRGIHQPQH
TRBV6-6	TRBD2	TRBJ2-7	ASSSLGLERLYEQY
TRBV6-5	.	TRBJ1-1	ASSYSYDTRNTEAF
TRBV6-1	.	TRBJ1-1	AAGTLEAF
TRBV24-1	TRBD2	TRBJ2-2	ATSVSGLAGGGELF
TRBV19	TRBD1	TRBJ1-3	ASRRDRSSGNTIY
TRBV7-2	.	TRBJ2-7	ASSLNWYEQY
TRBV5-1	.	TRBJ1-1	ASSLYGGPRTEAF
TRBV28	.	TRBJ2-2	ASSFVAGKGTGELF
TRBV18	.	TRBJ2-4	ASSLKGDIQY
TRBV25-1	.	TRBJ1-1	ASSQAGAGTEAF
TRBV6-1	TRBD1	TRBJ1-1	ASRPGQGADTEAF
TRBV12-3/TRBV12-4	.	TRBJ1-1	ASSLARQSGEAF
TRBV9	.	TRBJ2-2	ASSVEDEWELF
TRBV2	.	TRBJ2-3	ASSAGTDFYTDTQY
TRBV28	.	TRBJ1-2	ASSPSGSSYGYT
TRBV6-5	TRBD1	TRBJ1-2	ASSLQRQGTYGYT
TRBV28	TRBD2	TRBJ2-7	ASTPGLTIYEQY
TRBV28	.	TRBJ2-7	ASSSPEPSYEQY
TRBV27	.	TRBJ2-2	ASSGGSNTGELF
TRBV5-1	.	TRBJ1-1	ASSLGGGHTEAF
TRBV7-6	TRBD1	TRBJ2-7	ASSLQTGYEQY
TRBV12-3/TRBV12-4	.	TRBJ1-6	ASSPGPGSPLH
TRBV6-2/TRBV6-3	TRBD2	TRBJ2-7	ASTFWEGSYEQY
TRBV4-2	.	TRBJ2-2	ASSQDKGGELF
TRBV12-3/TRBV12-4	.	TRBJ2-7	ASSLRGAVSYDQY
TRBV12-3/TRBV12-4	.	TRBJ2-7	ASRLGSFIEQY
TRBV5-5	TRBD2	TRBJ2-7	ASSLELAGGAYEQY
TRBV30	.	TRBJ1-1	AWSQQGTEAF
TRBV6-2/TRBV6-3	TRBD2	TRBJ2-3	ASSYGRLAGVPDTQY
TRBV10-3	.	TRBJ1-1	AISANRDVKNTEAF
TRBV3-1	.	TRBJ2-2	ASSQDAGELF
TRBV6-1	TRBD2	TRBJ2-7	ASKTGTSRVYEQY
TRBV20-1	.	TRBJ1-5	SAPSGWTGPQH
TRBV7-9	.	TRBJ1-5	ASSSLRVGQPQH
TRBV12-5	.	TRBJ1-2	ASGAQGPYGYT